The clone carrying this TCR beta chain appeared a few times. These data belong to a study of T-cell reconstitution after alpha-beta-depleted transplantation in children. Unique molecular identifiers were built into the TCRbeta library. TCRdb re-derived calls from the PCR reads in MiXCR, one entry per CDR3 protein. The sample consists of some 500,000 distinct CDR3 sequences, around 19% of them appearing once. The CDR3 runs to 17 residues. V was clipped by 3 bases and J by 2 bases, with 16 bases between them. CDR1 is MNHNS, CDR2 SASEGT, per germline. The source of this sequence is a human donor who donated a stem cell graft to a child with acute lymphoblastic leukemia. The sequencing used PBMCs from the stem cell graft donor, collected from the stem cell graft. The J gene is TRBJ2-2, the V gene TRBV6-1; perhaps TRBD1 as D (5 bases). The CDR3 DNA follows: TGTGCCAGCAGTGACCCCATACAGGCAACTAACACCGGGGAGCTGTTTTTT. It codes for CASSDPIQATNTGELFF.